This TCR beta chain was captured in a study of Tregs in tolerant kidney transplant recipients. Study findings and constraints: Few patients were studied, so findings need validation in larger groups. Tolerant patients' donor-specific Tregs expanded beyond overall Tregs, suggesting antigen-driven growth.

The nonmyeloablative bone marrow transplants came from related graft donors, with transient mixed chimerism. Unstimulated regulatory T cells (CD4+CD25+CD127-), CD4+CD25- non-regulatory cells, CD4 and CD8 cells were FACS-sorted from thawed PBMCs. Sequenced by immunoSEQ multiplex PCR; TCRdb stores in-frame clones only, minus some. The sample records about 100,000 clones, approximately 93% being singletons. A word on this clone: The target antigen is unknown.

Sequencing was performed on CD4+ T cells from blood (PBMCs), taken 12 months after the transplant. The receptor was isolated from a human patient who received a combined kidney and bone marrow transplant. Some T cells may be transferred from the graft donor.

The CDR3, as DNA: TGTGCCAGCAGCGCCCGGACAGGGGTCTATGGCTACACCTTC. It codes for CASSARTGVYGYTF. V usage is TRBV11-2 and J usage is TRBJ1-2; 9 bases line up with TRBD1. This CDR3 has 14 amino acids. CDR1 and CDR2 (germline): SGHAT, FQNNGV. Unmatched junction bases numbered 5, after V lost 5 bases and J lost 4 bases.